This T cell receptor (beta chain) was identified in a study of cytomegalovirus exposure and HLA in healthy donors. General study findings and limits: In vitro confirmation showed three CMV-associated chains to be CMV antigen specific.

The primer mix had 60 Vbeta and 13 Jbeta primers. The method was immunoSEQ multiplex PCR; TCRdb's version includes in-frame clones alone and lacks a portion of them. The table has around 230,000 clones, about three quarters seen once. Looked up from germline, CDR1 is MNHEY and CDR2 is SMNVEV (reference sequence). CDR3 length: 14 amino acids. V lost 1 base and J lost 6, with 10 bases in between. As for this clone: Its antigen is currently unknown.

Sequenced input: PBMCs. This chain uses TRBV27 with TRBJ2-1; D gene unclear. The sequence was obtained from a male donor in good health and CMV-seronegative. CDR3 sequence: CASSLWASPNEQFF. The CDR3 DNA reads TGTGCCAGCAGTTTATGGGCAAGCCCCAATGAGCAGTTCTTC.